The clone carrying this T cell receptor (beta chain) was found a few times. The data derive from a study of blood T cell repertoires in COVID-19. CDR3 length equals 12 residues. CDR1 is LNHDA and CDR2 is SQIVND in the germline V gene (reference sequence). V dropped 3 bases and J dropped 7 bases, with 7 bases sitting between them. The repertoire was sequenced with immunoSEQ multiplex PCR; TCRdb's copy has only in-frame clones and lacks some. The table lists 110,000 to 150,000 clones, about 76% of them singletons, with more than 8% in the top ten. V is TRBV19 and J is TRBJ2-4; tentative D call: TRBD1 (6 bases). The source of this sequence is a human donor in a cohort sampled during active COVID-19. Sequencing used peripheral blood. The CDR3, as DNA: TGTGCCAGTAGTATGAGGGGGAACATTCAGTACTTC. It specifies CASSMRGNIQYF.